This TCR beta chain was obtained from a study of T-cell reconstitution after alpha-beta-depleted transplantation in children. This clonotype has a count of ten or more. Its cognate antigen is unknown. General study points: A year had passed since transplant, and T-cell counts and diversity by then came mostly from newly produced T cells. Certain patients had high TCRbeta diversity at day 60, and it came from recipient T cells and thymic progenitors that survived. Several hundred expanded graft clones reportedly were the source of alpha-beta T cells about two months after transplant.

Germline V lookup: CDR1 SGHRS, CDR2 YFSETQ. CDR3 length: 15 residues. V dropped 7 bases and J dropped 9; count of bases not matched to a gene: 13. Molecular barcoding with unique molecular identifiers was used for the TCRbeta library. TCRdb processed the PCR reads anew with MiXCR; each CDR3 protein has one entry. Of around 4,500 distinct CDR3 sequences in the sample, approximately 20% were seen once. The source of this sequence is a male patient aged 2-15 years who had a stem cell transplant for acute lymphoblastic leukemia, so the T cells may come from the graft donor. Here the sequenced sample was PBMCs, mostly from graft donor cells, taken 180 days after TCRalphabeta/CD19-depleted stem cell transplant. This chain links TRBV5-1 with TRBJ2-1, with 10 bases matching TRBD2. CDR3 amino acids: CASLLGLAGDGEQFF. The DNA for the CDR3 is TGCGCCAGCCTCCTCGGGCTAGCGGGAGATGGTGAGCAGTTCTTC.